This TCR beta chain was sequenced during a study of T cell responses to AZD1222 COVID-19 vaccine. Here immunoSEQ multiplex PCR was the method, and the copy in TCRdb shows in-frame clones only, minus some. The sample contains around 80,000 clones, roughly 88% of which appear only once. The V end lost 7 bases, the J end lost 1 base, and 16 bases lay between the germline ends. CDR3 size: 15 residues. In germline, CDR1 is LNHDA, CDR2 SQIVND (reference sequence). The sample consisted of peripheral blood, taken 28 days after the second AZD1222 dose. The clonotype was recovered from an adult who received the AZD1222 COVID-19 vaccine. The V call is TRBV19, the J call TRBJ2-5; TRBD1 might be the D (6 bases). CDR3 protein: CASMGARVGQETQYF. CDR3 in DNA: TGTGCCAGTATGGGGGCGAGGGTGGGCCAAGAGACCCAGTACTTC.